The subject of this entry is one T cell receptor (beta chain). The antigen is unknown. This entry is derived from a study of T cell responses to AZD1222 COVID-19 vaccine. Whole-study results and caveats: Baseline serostatus was positive in only a handful of AZD1222 recipients. Among the donors, most were white British and more were female, and clonal diversity was possibly underestimated. The study reported that nearly half of spike-specific TCRs target unmutated variant regions.

Assay used: immunoSEQ multiplex PCR; TCRdb lists only in-frame clones, some missing. The sample has approximately 120,000 clones; 90% are singletons. The clonotype comes from an adult in good health. Sequences were derived from peripheral blood, sampled on day 0 of MenACWY control vaccination.

CDR3 in amino acids: CASIVKGKASQETQYF. CDR3 DNA: TGTGCCAGCATCGTGAAGGGAAAGGCCTCCCAAGAGACCCAGTACTTC. This chain connects TRBV2 to TRBJ2-5; D gene uncertain. Trimming pared 7 bases from V and 1 base from J, leaving 19 bases between. The CDR3 spans 16 residues. Germline lookup yields CDR1 SNHLY and CDR2 FYNNEI.